The next 15 T cell receptor beta chains were all read from a single sample in a study of STAT5B mutations in CD4+ large granular lymphocyte leukemia. Data came from immunoSEQ multiplex PCR; TCRdb stores just in-frame clones and leaves some out. The table records 30,000 to 40,000 clones, 76% of them present only once. Input material: CD4+ T cells from blood buffy coats. These receptors all come from a human donor in good health.

The chain combines TRBV18 with TRBJ1-1; D uncertain. With 0 bases removed from V and 1 base from J, the gap between germline ends came to 6 bases. The length of the CDR3 is 14 residues. CDR1 and CDR2 (germline): KGHSH, LQKENI. The CDR3 is CASSPPSTNTEAFF. The CDR3 DNA reads as TGTGCCAGCTCACCACCTTCGACGAACACTGAAGCTTTCTTT. Using reference TRBV18 and TRBJ1-1 for the parts outside the CDR3, the full variable domain is NAGVMQNPRHLVRRRGQEARLRCSPMKGHSHVYWYRQLPEEGLKFMVYLQKENIIDESGMPKERFSAEFPKEGPSILRIQQVVRGDSAAYFCASSPPSTNTEAFFGQGTRLTVV.

The chain uses TRBV27 and TRBJ2-7, with a possible D match to TRBD2 (6 bases). The germline V gene has CDR1 MNHEY and CDR2 SMNVEV (reference sequence). V lost 5 bases and J 1 base, leaving 15 bases between the germline ends. CDR3 length: 15 amino acids. CDR3 protein: CASSPRDSLSYEQYF. The CDR3 bases are TGTGCCAGCAGTCCCAGGGACTCGCTATCCTACGAGCAGTACTTC.

The V call is TRBV21-1, the J call TRBJ1-4. TRBV21-1 constitutes a pseudogene. This CDR3 has 20 amino acids. The CDR3 region has the DNA TGTGCCAGCAGCAAACGTAGGACCTCCGGGGGAAGGGGCGCGAGTGAAAAACTGTTTTTT. This translates into CASSKRRTSGGRGASEKLFF.

The chain joins TRBV11-2 to TRBJ1-1, with a weak D call TRBD1 (5 bases). This CDR3 spans 15 amino acids. The germline CDR1 and CDR2 sequences are SGHAT and FQNNGV. Trimming pared 6 bases from V and 8 bases from J, leaving 22 bases between. The CDR3 reads CASRRGWPTVGEAFF. The CDR3 DNA follows: TGTGCCAGCAGGCGGGGGTGGCCCACCGTAGGGGAAGCTTTCTTT.

This rearrangement joins TRBV10-3 to TRBJ1-2; D is unresolved. The CDR3 runs 15 residues. Germline loops: CDR1 ENHRY, CDR2 SYGVKD. Trimming left V 0 bases short and J 5 bases short, with 13 bases between. CDR3 sequence (DNA): TGTGCCATCAGTGAGTCGACGGAGAAGCGGTATGGCTACACCTTC. Translating gives CAISESTEKRYGYTF.

The sample holds a few counts of this clone. CDR3 in DNA: TGTGCCAGCAGCTTCTCGCCGAGGAGTCGGGGGTACGAGCAGTACTTC. It encodes CASSFSPRSRGYEQYF. This chain connects TRBV7-2 to TRBJ2-7; D perhaps matches TRBD2 (6 bases). The V end lost 3 bases, the J end lost 4 bases, and 19 bases lay between the germline ends. Germline CDR1 is SGHTA and CDR2 is FQGNSA. CDR3 length equals 16 residues.

The chain recombines TRBV11-3 with TRBJ1-5; tentative D call: TRBD1 (6 bases). The length of the CDR3 is 13 residues. Germline V gene lookup returns CDR1 SGHNT and CDR2 YENEEA. The V and J ends lost 3 bases and 5 bases respectively, with 8 bases between them. Here the CDR3 reads CASSLKGDQPQHF. The CDR3 DNA follows: TGTGCCAGCAGCTTGAAGGGGGATCAGCCCCAGCATTTT.

The chain recombines TRBV6-1 with TRBJ2-5, with D possibly TRBD2 on 6 matching bases. The germline CDR1 and CDR2 sequences are MNHNS and SASEGT. V lost 2 bases to trimming and J lost 4 bases, with 17 bases between them. The CDR3 has 16 amino acids. As DNA, the CDR3 is TGTGCCAGCAGTGAAAGGGGCAGGGAGGTGAGAGAGACCCAGTACTTC. Its protein product is CASSERGREVRETQYF.

This rearrangement joins TRBV10-3 to TRBJ2-5, with TRBD2 as a possible D gene (5 bases). This CDR3 spans 12 amino acids. Germline V CDR1 and CDR2: ENHRY, SYGVKD. Deletions cut 2 bases from V and 5 bases from J, with 6 bases between. The chain's CDR3 is CAISEQRETQYF. In DNA, the CDR3 is TGTGCCATCAGTGAGCAGCGGGAGACCCAGTACTTC.

CDR3: CASSLGGINEKLFF. CDR3 bases: TGTGCCAGCAGCTTAGGGGGGATTAATGAAAAACTGTTTTTT. This rearrangement joins TRBV7-2 to TRBJ1-4; perhaps TRBD1 as D (5 bases). In germline, CDR1 is SGHTA, CDR2 FQGNSA. V lost 1 base to trimming and J lost 4 bases, with 7 bases between them. The CDR3 length is 14 residues. The full variable domain, in which reference TRBV7-2 and TRBJ1-4 provide the parts outside the CDR3, is GAGVSQSPSNKVTEKGKDVELRCDPISGHTALYWYRQSLGQGLEFLIYFQGNSAPDKSGLPSDRFSAERTGGSVSTLTIQRTQQEDSAVYLCASSLGGINEKLFFGSGTQLSVL.

Only a few counts were recorded for this clone. At one boundary the junction diverges from the germline segment, which might be a read error. The V and J genes are TRBV6-1 and TRBJ1-4, with TRBD1 matching over 8 bases. This CDR3 has 11 amino acids. CDR1 MNHNS and CDR2 SASEGT come from the germline V gene. The DNA of the CDR3 is TGTGCCAGCAGTGAAGCTAGGGGACAGGCTTTT. Translated: CASSEARGQAF.

This clone has only a few counts. The chain employs TRBV6-6 and TRBJ1-1; D is unresolved. Trimming left V 5 bases short and J 0 bases short, with 13 bases between. From germline, CDR1 is MNHNY and CDR2 SVGAGI (reference sequence). This CDR3 spans 15 amino acids. The DNA for the CDR3 is TGTGCCAGCAGTGAGCGCAAACCGATGAACACTGAAGCTTTCTTT. Protein: CASSERKPMNTEAFF.

The V call is TRBV6-1, the J call TRBJ1-3, with D unresolved. V was trimmed by 4 bases and J by 0 bases, leaving 16 bases between them. Germline V CDR1 and CDR2: MNHNS, SASEGT. The CDR3 contains 17 residues. The CDR3 protein is CASSGVRGVGSGNTIYF. The DNA for the CDR3 is TGTGCCAGCAGTGGAGTACGTGGGGTAGGCTCTGGAAACACCATATATTTT.

The genes are TRBV19 and TRBJ2-7; D uncertain. Looked up from germline, CDR1 is LNHDA and CDR2 is SQIVND (reference sequence). The CDR3 has 14 amino acids. The ends were cut back, 8 bases at V and 0 bases at J, with 14 bases in the middle. In nucleotides, the CDR3 is TGTGCCAGTTCCGACACCGGGCCCTCCTACGAGCAGTACTTC. It translates to CASSDTGPSYEQYF. The variable domain in full, completed from reference TRBV19 and TRBJ2-7, reads DGGITQSPKYLFRKEGQNVTLSCEQNLNHDAMYWYRQDPGQGLRLIYYSQIVNDFQKGDIAEGYSVSREKKESFPLTVTSAQKNPTAFYLCASSDTGPSYEQYFGPGTRLTVT.

This clone has a handful of counts. Here the CDR3 DNA reads TGTGCCAGCACCGTATCCACCTTTGGGGGGAACACTGAAGCTTTCTTT. This encodes CASTVSTFGGNTEAFF. The chain recombines TRBV7-8 with TRBJ1-1; possible D gene TRBD1, 5 bases. The CDR3 length is 16 residues. The germline gives CDR1 SGHVS, CDR2 FQNEAQ. The V end lost 7 bases, the J end lost 1 base, and 19 bases lay between the germline ends.